This T cell receptor beta chain derives from a study of Ad26.COV2.S vaccination and SARS-CoV-2 variants. Study-level information: Ad26.COV2.S was injected intramuscularly once or twice, 56 days apart.

The method was immunoSEQ multiplex PCR; TCRdb's version includes in-frame clones alone and lacks a portion of them. This sample carries more than 300,000 clones, about 88% of them seen once, and the ten largest clones take about 11%. Treatment indicated: some 19 received Ad26.COV2.S at low or high dose, single or two shots; roughly 5 received placebo; per-sample allocation not given. After the first vaccine or placebo injection, samples were drawn on day 63. Overall study results and limits: Vaccinees displayed broader spike-specific TCR repertoires than placebo recipients. Non-spike TCR breadth was similar in vaccine and placebo recipients.

Trimming removed 0 bases at V and 4 bases at J, with 15 bases between. Germline values: CDR1 LGHNA, CDR2 YSLEER. CDR3 length equals 16 residues. With respect to this clone: Its matching antigen is unknown.

The sequence was obtained from a person aged 18 to 65 who received the Ad26.COV2.S COVID-19 vaccine or a placebo. The sample was peripheral blood, taken in a trial of Ad26.COV2.S vaccine versus placebo. The chain uses TRBV4-3 and TRBJ1-2, with D possibly being TRBD1 (6 bases). This CDR3 is CASSQEGGAFTYGYTF. DNA for the CDR3: TGCGCCAGCAGCCAAGAAGGGGGGGCCTTCACCTATGGCTACACCTTC.